Sequencing of this T cell receptor beta chain was carried out in a study of blood T cells in healthy people across ages. General study results and limits: One million T cells yielded diversity estimates that were considered underestimates. Any changes in expanded clonotypes were possibly confounded, as donor CMV status remained unknown.

This clonotype showed up just a few times. Its antigen is unknown. Isolation of PBMCs gave at least 7 million cells per sample. V gave up 9 bases and J gave up 5 bases, with 12 bases separating them. Germline loops: CDR1 KGHDR, CDR2 SFDVKD. The CDR3 spans 13 residues. Sample-barcoded 5' priming and a J-beta primer mix drove a second PCR of roughly 7 to 11 cycles. A 12-random-nucleotide template-switch adaptor tagged each cDNA molecule. TCRdb re-called the 5' RACE reads through MiXCR, storing one row per CDR3 protein. The data contain roughly 680,000 distinct CDR3 sequences, about 50% of them singletons.

The chain combines TRBV24-1 with TRBJ2-2; D remains unclear. The source is a woman of 80 years or more in good health. The sequenced sample consisted of blood. CDR3 loop: CATSSPETGELFF. The CDR3, as DNA: TGTGCCACCTCCTCCCCGGAGACCGGGGAGCTGTTTTTT.